The next 2 T cell receptor beta chains were all read from a single sample in a study of blood T cell repertoires in COVID-19. The method was immunoSEQ multiplex PCR; TCRdb's version includes in-frame clones alone and lacks a portion of them. Of 30,000 to 35,000 clones in the sample, just over 85% were seen once. The sequenced sample was peripheral blood. The receptors shown here come from a woman in her 70s with active COVID-19.

V gene TRBV7-9 combines with J gene TRBJ1-1; no reliable D call. The germline V and J ends were trimmed by 7 bases and 8 bases, with 14 bases remaining between them. The CDR3 totals 12 residues. Germline V gene data show CDR1 as SEHNR and CDR2 as FQNEAQ (reference sequence). CDR3 bases: TGTGCCAGCACCCGAACCCCCAGGGAAGCTTTCTTT. Its protein is CASTRTPREAFF.

V is TRBV15 and J is TRBJ2-3, with TRBD2 matching over 11 bases. V dropped 8 bases and J dropped 3; count of bases not matched to a gene: 4. Germline lookup yields CDR1 LNHNV and CDR2 YYDKDF (reference sequence). The CDR3 is made up of 14 amino acids. CDR3: CATGSSGGTDTQYF. CDR3 coding DNA: TGTGCCACCGGTTCTAGCGGGGGGACAGATACGCAGTATTTT.